The 3 T cell receptor beta chains below were found in one sample sequenced in a study of T cell responses to AZD1222 COVID-19 vaccine. The data were produced by immunoSEQ multiplex PCR, yet TCRdb's version contains in-frame clones alone and is incomplete. Of approximately 160,000 clones listed, 85% to 95% are singletons. The sequences come from peripheral blood, collected on day 0 of AZD1222 vaccination. The receptors were gathered from an adult in good health.

The chain joins TRBV4-1 to TRBJ2-7; maybe TRBD1 (8 bases). V lost 4 bases and J lost 2, with 15 bases in between. Germline CDR1 is MGHRA and CDR2 is YSYEKL. The CDR3 has 15 residues. The CDR3 DNA sequence: TGCGCCAGCAGCCCTACAGGGGGGGCGGCCTACGAGCAGTACTTC. The encoded protein is CASSPTGGAAYEQYF.

The chain links TRBV6-6 to TRBJ1-5, with 10 bases identical to TRBD1. This CDR3 has 16 amino acids. Germline CDR1 MNHNY, CDR2 SVGAGI (reference sequence). J gave up 7 bases and V 7 bases, and 13 bases lay outside the gene matches. The CDR3 spells CASTKEGQGSWQPQHF. CDR3 bases: TGTGCCAGCACCAAAGAGGGACAGGGGAGCTGGCAGCCCCAGCATTTT.

The chain recombines TRBV9 with TRBJ2-5; D might be TRBD1 (6 bases). V was shortened by 0 bases and J by 2 bases, with 11 bases between the two germline ends. The CDR3 length is 15 residues. The germline gives CDR1 SGDLS, CDR2 YYNGEE. CDR3 residues: CASSVDQTGQETQYF. DNA for the CDR3: TGTGCCAGCAGCGTAGATCAAACAGGGCAAGAGACCCAGTACTTC.